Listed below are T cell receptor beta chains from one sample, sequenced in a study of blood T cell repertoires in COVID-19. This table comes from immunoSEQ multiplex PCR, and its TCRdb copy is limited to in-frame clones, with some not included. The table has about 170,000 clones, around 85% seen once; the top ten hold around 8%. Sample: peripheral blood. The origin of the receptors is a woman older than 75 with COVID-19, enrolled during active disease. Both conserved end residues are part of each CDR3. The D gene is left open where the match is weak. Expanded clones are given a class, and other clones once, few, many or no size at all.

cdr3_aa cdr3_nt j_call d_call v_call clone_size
CASSLGGLRAEFYGYTF TGTGCCAGCAGCTTGGGGGGATTGCGGGCGGAATTCTATGGCTACACCTTC TRBJ1-2 - TRBV5-5 -
CASSSTQPLYGYTF TGTGCCAGCAGTTCAACACAGCCTCTATATGGCTACACCTTC TRBJ1-2 - TRBV28 -
CASSVPGGKNSPLHF TGTGCCAGCAGTGTCCCCGGGGGGAAAAATTCACCCCTCCACTTT TRBJ1-6 - TRBV2 once
CASSPGQAGVGWQYF TGTGCCAGCAGCCCCGGACAGGCAGGAGTGGGGTGGCAGTACTTC TRBJ2-7 TRBD1 TRBV7-8 -
CASSLQGSTEAFF TGTGCCAGCAGCTTACAAGGGAGCACTGAAGCTTTCTTT TRBJ1-1 - TRBV7-2 -
CASKLNSATGELFF TGTGCCAGCAAGCTCAATAGCGCCACCGGGGAGCTGTTTTTT TRBJ2-2 - TRBV7-2 -
CASSIRQAGELFF TGTGCCAGTAGTATAAGGCAGGCCGGGGAGCTGTTTTTT TRBJ2-2 - TRBV19 -
CASSFDRASTDTQYF TGTGCCAGCAGTTTTGACAGAGCTAGCACAGATACGCAGTATTTT TRBJ2-3 - TRBV27 -
CASSLAPAGGNTIYF TGTGCCAGCAGTTTAGCGCCCGCCGGTGGAAACACCATATATTTT TRBJ1-3 - TRBV28 -
CRVGGGETQYF TGCAGAGTAGGGGGTGGAGAGACCCAGTACTTC TRBJ2-5 - TRBV20-1 -
CASRGQPLYYEQYF TGTGCCAGCAGGGGACAGCCCCTTTACTACGAGCAGTACTTC TRBJ2-7 TRBD1 TRBV28 -
CASSSRRQGAADTQYF TGTGCCAGCAGTTCCCGGCGACAGGGGGCGGCAGATACGCAGTATTTT TRBJ2-3 TRBD1 TRBV3-1/TRBV3-2 few
CASSLARDFPGDTQYF TGCGCCAGCAGCTTGGCCCGGGACTTCCCAGGAGATACGCAGTATTTT TRBJ2-3 - TRBV5-1 -
CASSGRGTDTQYF TGTGCCAGCAGTGGCAGGGGAACGGATACGCAGTATTTT TRBJ2-3 - TRBV3-1/TRBV3-2 -
CASSDRGPAGYTF TGTGCCAGCAGCGACAGGGGGCCGGCTGGCTACACCTTC TRBJ1-2 TRBD1 TRBV2 -
CASSLDAVYEQYF TGCGCCAGCAGCTTGGACGCGGTCTACGAGCAGTACTTC TRBJ2-7 - TRBV5-1 -
CASSSGKTLNLGAKNIQYF TGTGCCAGCAGCTCCGGGAAAACCTTAAATCTAGGAGCCAAAAACATTCAGTACTTC TRBJ2-4 - TRBV6-6 -
CASSLFGGNEQYF TGTGCCAGCAGCTTGTTCGGGGGGAACGAGCAGTACTTC TRBJ2-7 TRBD2 TRBV5-4 -
CASRDQAGGYGYTF TGTGCCAGCAGAGACCAGGCAGGGGGATATGGCTACACCTTC TRBJ1-2 TRBD1 TRBV6-6 -
CASSVAAGAGELFF TGTGCCAGCAGCGTAGCTGCCGGGGCCGGGGAGCTGTTTTTT TRBJ2-2 - TRBV9 -
CASSLGGLADNEQFF TGTGCCAGCAGCTTAGGGGGACTAGCGGACAATGAGCAGTTCTTC TRBJ2-1 TRBD2 TRBV7-9 -
CASSMVPRLINEKLFF TGTGCCAGTAGTATGGTCCCGAGACTGATTAATGAAAAACTGTTTTTT TRBJ1-4 - TRBV19 few
CASSLLIGQGHQPQHF TGTGCCAGTAGTTTACTAATTGGCCAGGGCCATCAGCCCCAGCATTTT TRBJ1-5 - TRBV19 -
CASRTPGTGTYEQYF TGTGCCAGCAGGACACCCGGGACAGGGACCTACGAGCAGTACTTC TRBJ2-7 TRBD1 TRBV27 -
CASSPDRPAHQPQHF TGTGCCAGCAGTCCCGACAGGCCTGCTCATCAGCCCCAGCATTTT TRBJ1-5 - TRBV6-5 few
CASSSTVGYGYGYTF TGTGCCAGCAGTTCGACAGTGGGTTACGGCTATGGCTACACCTTC TRBJ1-2 - TRBV28 -
CASSPDRAGHGYTF TGCGCCAGCAGCCCGGACAGGGCAGGCCATGGCTACACCTTC TRBJ1-2 TRBD1 TRBV5-1 -
CASSGGGGGYTF TGTGCCAGCAGCGGGGGCGGGGGGGGCTACACCTTC TRBJ1-2 - TRBV11-3 -
CASSFGGLAGAKQFF TGTGCCAGCAGCTTTGGGGGACTAGCGGGAGCTAAGCAGTTCTTC TRBJ2-1 TRBD2 TRBV5-5 -
CASSLTGTSYNEQFF TGTGCCAGCAGCTTAACCGGGACATCCTACAATGAGCAGTTCTTC TRBJ2-1 - TRBV11-3 -
CASSHGGDYYNEQFF TGCGCCAGCAGCCACGGCGGGGACTACTACAATGAGCAGTTCTTC TRBJ2-1 TRBD2 TRBV5-1 -
CASSPGQGIENTEAFF TGCGCCAGCAGCCCAGGACAGGGGATCGAAAACACTGAAGCTTTCTTT TRBJ1-1 TRBD1 TRBV4-1 few
CASSPGGSTDTQYF TGCGCCAGCAGTCCGGGGGGTAGCACAGATACGCAGTATTTT TRBJ2-3 TRBD2 TRBV5-1 -
CASSRTGGFKNIQYF TGTGCCAGCAGCCGAACAGGGGGCTTCAAAAACATTCAGTACTTC TRBJ2-4 TRBD1 TRBV14 -
CASSPGTGFSYTF TGTGCCAGCTCACCCGGGACAGGTTTTAGCTACACCTTC TRBJ1-2 TRBD1 TRBV18 -
CASSQWTSVGDTQYF TGCGCCAGCAGCCAATGGACTAGCGTGGGAGATACGCAGTATTTT TRBJ2-3 TRBD2 TRBV4-1 few
CATSLDRGNQPQHF TGTGCCACTTCCTTGGACAGGGGAAATCAGCCCCAGCATTTT TRBJ1-5 TRBD1 TRBV2 -
CASSPLTGYAEKLFF TGTGCCAGCAGTCCGTTGACAGGGTACGCTGAAAAACTGTTTTTT TRBJ1-4 TRBD1 TRBV6-5 few
CASSFGTPRGGQYF TGTGCCAGCAGCTTTGGGACTCCTAGGGGGGGGCAGTACTTC TRBJ2-7 - TRBV7-2 -
CASSPAGSTSTDTQYF TGTGCCAGCTCACCGGCGGGGTCAACGAGCACAGATACGCAGTATTTT TRBJ2-3 - TRBV18 -
CAIMSPGQGNTEAFF TGTGCCATCATGAGCCCGGGACAGGGGAACACTGAAGCTTTCTTT TRBJ1-1 TRBD1 TRBV10-3 -
CASSILAGDGAFF TGTGCCAGTAGTATTCTGGCAGGCGATGGAGCTTTCTTT TRBJ1-1 - TRBV19 once
CASSAGLAGGPYNEQFF TGTGCCAGCAGTGCGGGACTAGCGGGGGGGCCGTACAATGAGCAGTTCTTC TRBJ2-1 TRBD2 TRBV6-1 -
CASGAALPGYNEQFF TGTGCCAGCGGGGCGGCTTTGCCAGGATACAATGAGCAGTTCTTC TRBJ2-1 - TRBV2 -
CASSLVTRGSDTQYF TGTGCCAGCAGCTTAGTTACTAGGGGGTCAGATACGCAGTATTTT TRBJ2-3 - TRBV5-4 -
CASSLGGTGGGGYTF TGTGCCAGCAGCTTAGGAGGGACAGGGGGCGGCGGCTACACCTTC TRBJ1-2 TRBD1 TRBV7-2 -
CASSRAPGAETQYF TGCGCCAGCAGTCGGGCGCCAGGGGCAGAGACCCAGTACTTC TRBJ2-5 - TRBV5-1 once
CASSSTGLQPQHF TGTGCCAGCAGCTCGACAGGGTTGCAGCCCCAGCATTTT TRBJ1-5 TRBD1 TRBV28 -
CASSPGTSGRLDEQFF TGTGCCAGCAGTCCCGGGACTAGCGGGAGATTGGATGAGCAGTTCTTC TRBJ2-1 TRBD2 TRBV25-1 once
CASSPAGGYGYTF TGCGCCAGCAGCCCGGCGGGGGGCTATGGCTACACCTTC TRBJ1-2 - TRBV5-1 -
CASSEPRGVYNEQFF TGCGCCAGCAGTGAGCCCCGGGGGGTCTACAATGAGCAGTTCTTC TRBJ2-1 TRBD2 TRBV10-2 -
CASSLSTSGGGNEQFF TGCGCCAGCAGCTTATCCACTAGCGGGGGGGGCAATGAGCAGTTCTTC TRBJ2-1 TRBD2 TRBV5-1 -
CASSDPGQGGNEQFF TGCGCCAGCAGTGATCCGGGACAGGGAGGCAATGAGCAGTTCTTC TRBJ2-1 TRBD1 TRBV10-1 -